These T cell receptor beta chains were read from a single sample in a study of Ad26.COV2.S vaccination and SARS-CoV-2 variants. TCRdb keeps only in-frame clones here, not all; method: immunoSEQ multiplex PCR. This sample yields some 300,000 clones, of which more than 70% are seen a single time; more than 1.5% belongs to the top ten. Sequencing was performed on peripheral blood, taken in a trial of Ad26.COV2.S vaccine versus placebo. These receptors all stem from a person between 18 and 60 years old who received the Ad26.COV2.S COVID-19 vaccine or a placebo. The CDR3 runs from the conserved cysteine through the conserved F or W. The order of the fields is CDR3 protein, CDR3 DNA, J gene, clone size, CDR3 length, V gene, D gene. The D gene is left open where the match is weak. Size is omitted from some rows. Given values are once, few, many or a class for expanded clones.

CASSTQGNGELFF,TGTGCCAGCAGCACACAGGGAAACGGGGAGCTGTTTTTT,TRBJ2-2,.,13,TRBV9,.
CATSRGPLDYNEQFF,TGTGCCACCAGTAGGGGACCACTTGACTACAATGAGCAGTTCTTC,TRBJ2-1,many,15,TRBV24-1,.
CASKPGLGYQETQYF,TGTGCCAGCAAGCCGGGACTGGGGTACCAAGAGACCCAGTACTTC,TRBJ2-5,.,15,TRBV6-5,.
CASSRTQGRGEKLFF,TGTGCCAGCAGCAGAACCCAGGGGAGAGGGGAAAAACTGTTTTTT,TRBJ1-4,.,15,TRBV3-1/TRBV3-2,.
CASSLDPSYNEQFF,TGCGCCAGCAGCTTGGATCCCAGTTACAATGAGCAGTTCTTC,TRBJ2-1,.,14,TRBV5-1,.
CSASADKYSNQPQHF,TGCAGTGCTAGTGCCGACAAATATAGCAATCAGCCCCAGCATTTT,TRBJ1-5,.,15,TRBV20-1,.
CASSPTKETQYF,TGCGCCAGCAGCCCGACAAAAGAGACCCAGTACTTC,TRBJ2-5,.,12,TRBV5-1,.
CASRRTAGTQPARQETQYF,TGTGCCAGCAGGAGGACCGCCGGGACCCAACCGGCCCGCCAAGAGACCCAGTACTTC,TRBJ2-5,.,19,TRBV5-5,.
CASSSRQGANTGELFF,TGCGCCAGCAGCTCCCGACAGGGGGCGAACACCGGGGAGCTGTTTTTT,TRBJ2-2,.,16,TRBV5-1,TRBD1
CASSLGTQNTEAFF,TGTGCCAGCAGCTTGGGGACTCAGAACACTGAAGCTTTCTTT,TRBJ1-1,.,14,TRBV5-4,.
CASSIQGGPSGFSLHF,TGTGCCAGTAGTATTCAAGGGGGCCCGTCCGGGTTTTCCCTCCACTTT,TRBJ1-6,.,16,TRBV19,TRBD1
CASSLGSMNTEAFF,TGTGCCAGCAGCTTAGGCAGCATGAACACTGAAGCTTTCTTT,TRBJ1-1,few,14,TRBV7-2,.
CASSEVRGSYEQYF,TGTGCCAGCAGTGAAGTCCGGGGTTCCTACGAGCAGTACTTC,TRBJ2-7,.,14,TRBV6-1,.
CASSPGEYNSPLHF,TGCGCCAGCAGCCCGGGGGAATATAATTCACCCCTCCACTTT,TRBJ1-6,few,14,TRBV5-1,.
CASSLVNNSPLHF,TGTGCCAGCAGCTTGGTTAATAATTCACCCCTCCACTTT,TRBJ1-6,.,13,TRBV5-5,.
CATSERTDPMGTQYF,TGTGCCACCAGTGAGCGAACCGACCCCATGGGTACGCAGTATTTT,TRBJ2-3,.,15,TRBV24-1,.
CASSLARGRTGELFF,TGTGCCAGCAGCTTGGCGCGGGGGCGCACCGGGGAGCTGTTTTTT,TRBJ2-2,.,15,TRBV5-4,.
CASSLEVTNYGYTF,TGCGCCAGCAGCTTGGAAGTAACTAACTATGGCTACACCTTC,TRBJ1-2,.,14,TRBV5-1,.
CASSFARNTGELFF,TGTGCCAGCAGCTTCGCCAGAAACACCGGGGAGCTGTTTTTT,TRBJ2-2,.,14,TRBV7-2,.
CASSPEDRGFVTEAFF,TGTGCCAGCAGCCCCGAGGACAGGGGATTTGTGACTGAAGCTTTCTTT,TRBJ1-1,few,16,TRBV5-6,TRBD1
CASSPGTSGGQETQYF,TGTGCCAGCAGTCCCGGGACTAGCGGGGGCCAAGAGACCCAGTACTTC,TRBJ2-5,.,16,TRBV6-2/TRBV6-3,TRBD2